What follows are 20 T cell receptor beta chains derived from one specimen sequenced in a study of PD-1 blockade in classical Hodgkin lymphoma. Time point here: cycle 4 day 1 (C4D1), after five to seven weeks of nivolumab. Each patient experienced a relapse that followed autologous stem cell transplantation, and brentuximab vedotin exposure varied. Here immunoSEQ multiplex PCR was the method, and the copy in TCRdb shows in-frame clones only, minus some. The top ten clones hold about a sixth of a sample with 80,000 to 95,000 clones, about 83% of them seen once. Sequenced here: peripheral blood mononuclear cells (PBMCs), sampled before the fourth cycle of nivolumab. The receptors come from a human donor with classical Hodgkin lymphoma.

The count of this clone is one. The V call is TRBV5-1, the J call TRBJ2-3; no clear D. CDR1 and CDR2 from the germline V gene are SGHRS and YFSETQ. Trimming shortened V by 0 bases and J by 2 bases, and 7 bases separated the two germline ends. The CDR3 loop spans 14 amino acids. The CDR3 protein is CASSLDFPTDTQYF. CDR3 in DNA: TGCGCCAGCAGCTTGGATTTTCCCACAGATACGCAGTATTTT.

This clone was counted between two and nine times. The V call is TRBV2, the J call TRBJ1-1; no clear D gene. Germline CDR1 reads SNHLY; CDR2 reads FYNNEI. The CDR3 extends over 12 amino acids. V lost 3 bases to trimming and J lost 1 base, with 3 bases between them. The CDR3 DNA is TGTGCCAGCAGTGATAAGAACACTGAAGCTTTCTTT. This encodes CASSDKNTEAFF. The full variable domain, in which reference TRBV2 and TRBJ1-1 provide the parts outside the CDR3, is EPEVTQTPSHQVTQMGQEVILRCVPISNHLYFYWYRQILGQKVEFLVSFYNNEISEKSEIFDDQFSVERPDGSNFTLKIRSTKLEDSAMYFCASSDKNTEAFFGQGTRLTVV.

The rearrangement uses TRBV28 and TRBJ2-1, with 9 bases identical to TRBD2. Germline values: CDR1 MDHEN, CDR2 SYDVKM. The trim removed 3 bases at V and 7 bases at J, leaving 4 bases unmatched. CDR3 length: 14 amino acids. The DNA of the CDR3 is TGTGCCAGCAGTTTGGGACTAGCAGAGAATGAGCAGTTCTTC. Its protein product is CASSLGLAENEQFF.

This clone was counted only a few times. The chain uses TRBV28 and TRBJ2-3; 7 bases agree with TRBD1. CDR1 MDHEN and CDR2 SYDVKM come from the germline V gene. V dropped 7 bases and J dropped 6; count of bases not matched to a gene: 4. This CDR3 is 12 amino acids long. The CDR3 here is CASTTQGDTQYF. CDR3 nucleotides: TGTGCCAGCACCACACAGGGGGATACGCAGTATTTT.

In its sample, this clone was seen a few times. The rearrangement uses TRBV5-1 and TRBJ2-3; D may be TRBD1 (7 bases). Germline V gives CDR1 SGHRS, CDR2 YFSETQ. This CDR3 contains 15 residues. V lost 4 bases, J lost 6 bases, and 18 bases lay in between. CDR3 bases: TGCGCCAGCAGCCACGTGGAGGGGGCAAGGGATACGCAGTATTTT. This gives the protein CASSHVEGARDTQYF.

The J gene is TRBJ2-3, the V gene TRBV4-1; 14 bases map to TRBD2. The CDR3 contains 21 residues. V lost 1 base, J lost 0 bases, and 12 bases stayed unmatched. CDR1 is MGHRA, CDR2 YSYEKL, per germline. CDR3 in DNA: TGCGCCAGCAGCCAAGGCCTCCCGGGACTAGCGGGAGAGACTAGCACAGATACGCAGTATTTT. Amino acids: CASSQGLPGLAGETSTDTQYF.

This chain uses TRBV18 with TRBJ2-2; 7 nucleotides match TRBD1. This CDR3 has 14 amino acids. V was pared by 4 bases and J by 7 bases, with 6 bases of the junction left unmatched. From germline, CDR1 is KGHSH and CDR2 LQKENI. In DNA, the CDR3 is TGTGCCAGCTCACAGCAGGGGGTCGACGGGGAGCTGTTTTTT. It translates to CASSQQGVDGELFF.

The chain couples TRBV2 to TRBJ2-3; D is ambiguous. Trimming pared 7 bases from V and 1 base from J, leaving 15 bases between. The CDR3 runs 15 residues. Germline CDR1 reads SNHLY; CDR2 reads FYNNEI. The CDR3, as DNA: TGTGCCAGCATCCGAGCCCCGGATCGCACAGATACGCAGTATTTT. Its protein product is CASIRAPDRTDTQYF. Combining the CDR3 with reference TRBV2 and TRBJ2-3 gives the whole variable domain EPEVTQTPSHQVTQMGQEVILRCVPISNHLYFYWYRQILGQKVEFLVSFYNNEISEKSEIFDDQFSVERPDGSNFTLKIRSTKLEDSAMYFCASIRAPDRTDTQYFGPGTRLTVL.

The chain uses TRBV7-8 and TRBJ2-1; a weak D match, TRBD2 (6 bases). V was pared by 0 bases and J by 1 base, with 13 bases between. Germline CDR1 reads SGHVS; CDR2 reads FQNEAQ. The CDR3 is 17 amino acids. This CDR3 reads CASSLAQRVRSYNEQFF. The CDR3 DNA follows: TGTGCCAGCAGCTTAGCGCAGCGGGTGAGGTCCTACAATGAGCAGTTCTTC.

The V and J genes are TRBV10-3 and TRBJ1-1; D gene ambiguous. The CDR3 runs 13 residues. Germline values: CDR1 ENHRY, CDR2 SYGVKD. V was pared by 2 bases and J by 3 bases, with 7 bases between. The CDR3 sequence: CAISEKADTEAFF. CDR3 nucleotide sequence: TGTGCCATCAGTGAGAAGGCAGACACTGAAGCTTTCTTT.

This sequence joins TRBV4-1 and TRBJ1-5; maybe TRBD1 (5 bases). Trimming shortened V by 6 bases and J by 5 bases, and 20 bases separated the two germline ends. In germline, CDR1 is MGHRA, CDR2 YSYEKL. The CDR3 loop spans 16 amino acids. CDR3 protein: CASSRERGEGDQPQHF. As DNA, the CDR3 is TGCGCCAGCAGTCGTGAAAGGGGAGAGGGCGATCAGCCCCAGCATTTT.

This clone has more than one count but fewer than ten. V and J are TRBV6-5 and TRBJ1-4; D uncertain. This CDR3 is 15 amino acids long. Germline-derived CDR1 and CDR2 are MNHEY and SVGAGI. Trimming removed 3 bases at V and 1 base at J, with 9 bases between. Here the CDR3 DNA reads TGTGCCAGCAGTTATCGGACGGTAACTAATGAAAAACTGTTTTTT. It specifies CASSYRTVTNEKLFF.

V and J are TRBV4-1 and TRBJ2-1; the match to TRBD2 covers 7 bases. Germline V gene data show CDR1 as MGHRA and CDR2 as YSYEKL. The CDR3 is 15 amino acids. V dropped 2 bases and J dropped 10; count of bases not matched to a gene: 11. This CDR3 is CASSQYGTTAGEQFF. The CDR3, as DNA: TGCGCCAGCAGCCAATACGGGACTACGGCGGGAGAGCAGTTCTTC.

This chain links TRBV7-6 with TRBJ1-5; D is unresolved. The V end lost 1 base, the J end lost 6 bases, and 7 bases lay between the germline ends. The CDR3 sequence is 13 residues long. Germline CDR1 SGHVS, CDR2 FNYEAQ. CDR3 loop: CASSLGEAQPQHF. As DNA, the CDR3 is TGTGCCAGCAGCTTAGGCGAGGCTCAGCCCCAGCATTTT.

The V and J genes are TRBV7-8 and TRBJ1-2; no definite D call. CDR1 and CDR2 (germline): SGHVS, FQNEAQ. Trimming removed 5 bases from V and 4 bases from J, with 11 bases in between. The CDR3 spans 13 residues. CDR3 in DNA: TGTGCCAGCAGCGAGGTAGTAGGCTATGGCTACACCTTC. It encodes CASSEVVGYGYTF.

The V and J genes are TRBV7-2 and TRBJ1-2, with D possibly TRBD1 on 6 matching bases. Trimming pared 4 bases from V and 4 bases from J, leaving 22 bases between. Germline CDR1 and CDR2: SGHTA and FQGNSA. CDR3 length equals 17 residues. DNA of the CDR3: TGTGCCAGCAGCTCCCCCCTGGGGGGGCGCGGCGTCTATGGCTACACCTTC. Amino acid sequence: CASSSPLGGRGVYGYTF.

The genes are TRBV5-1 and TRBJ1-2, with D perhaps TRBD1 (6 bases). The V gene lost 4 bases and the J gene lost 3 bases, with 10 bases spanning the gap. Germline values: CDR1 SGHRS, CDR2 YFSETQ. The CDR3 length is 13 residues. CDR3 residues: CASSPQGDYGYTF. In DNA, the CDR3 is TGCGCCAGCAGCCCACAGGGAGACTATGGCTACACCTTC.

V usage is TRBV29-1 and J usage is TRBJ1-4; weak D call: TRBD1 (6 bases). CDR1 is SQVTM and CDR2 is ANQGSEA in the germline V gene. The CDR3 has 13 amino acids. V was cut by 5 bases and J by 8 bases, with 15 bases left in between. The CDR3 region is CSVMDSLREKLFF. As DNA, the CDR3 is TGCAGCGTTATGGACAGTTTAAGGGAAAAACTGTTTTTT.

The rearrangement uses TRBV5-1 and TRBJ1-1; no definite D call. The germline V and J ends were trimmed by 0 bases and 0 bases, with 6 bases remaining between them. The CDR3 spans 14 residues. The germline V gene encodes CDR1 SGHRS and CDR2 YFSETQ. The CDR3 coding sequence is TGCGCCAGCAGCTTGGACGTTATGAACACTGAAGCTTTCTTT. Residues: CASSLDVMNTEAFF.

The chain joins TRBV7-3 to TRBJ2-3; TRBD2 agrees at 12 bases. Trimming at V came to 5 bases and at J to 2 bases, leaving 2 bases not matched to a gene. This CDR3 spans 15 amino acids. Per the germline V gene, CDR1 is SGHTA and CDR2 is FQGTGA. The CDR3 loop reads CASSGLAGPTDTQYF. The CDR3 nucleotides are TGTGCCAGCAGCGGACTAGCGGGACCCACAGATACGCAGTATTTT.